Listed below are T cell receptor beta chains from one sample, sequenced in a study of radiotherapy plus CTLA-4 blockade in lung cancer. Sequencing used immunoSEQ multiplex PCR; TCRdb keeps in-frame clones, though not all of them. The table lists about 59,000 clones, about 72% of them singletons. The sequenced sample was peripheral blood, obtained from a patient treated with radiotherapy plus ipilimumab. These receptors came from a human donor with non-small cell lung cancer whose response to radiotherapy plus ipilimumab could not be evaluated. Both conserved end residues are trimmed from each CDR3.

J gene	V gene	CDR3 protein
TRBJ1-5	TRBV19	ASSSQGSSNQPQH
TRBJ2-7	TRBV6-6	ATHPGLVNHEQY
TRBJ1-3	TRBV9	ASSVVIGDTIY
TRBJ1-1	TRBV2	ASSDRQGTEAF
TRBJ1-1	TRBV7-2	ASSLQGVLNTEAF
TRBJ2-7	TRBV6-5	ASSYTLRSSYEQY
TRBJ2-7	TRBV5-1	ASSLVLAGLSYEQY
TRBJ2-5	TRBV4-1	ASSPTPDTGGRETQY
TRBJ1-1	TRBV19	ASSTRGQYMNTEAF
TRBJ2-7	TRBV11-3	ASKSGRTPYEQY
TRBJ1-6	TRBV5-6	ASSYGTGGISPLH
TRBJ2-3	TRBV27	ASSFSVAGTDTQY
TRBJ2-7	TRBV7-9	ASSSAGEQY
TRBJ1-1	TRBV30	AWTRGNTEAF
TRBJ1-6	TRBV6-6	ASSTTQGYNSPLH
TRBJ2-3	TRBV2	ASSVGTSGNGDTQY
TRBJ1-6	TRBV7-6	ASSPLGTGDSPLH
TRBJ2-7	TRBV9	ASSRGTGAYEQY
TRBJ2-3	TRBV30	AWNRVTGTDTQY
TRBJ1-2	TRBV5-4	ASSLATGPANYGYT
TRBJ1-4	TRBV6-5	ASSRTTDRDEKLF
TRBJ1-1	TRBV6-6	ASSGPGGGEAF
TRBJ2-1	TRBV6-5	ASSALPGVDNEQF
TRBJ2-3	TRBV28	ASSLAGPRRY
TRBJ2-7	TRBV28	ASSSIDRVQY
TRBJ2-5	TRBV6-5	ASSYSGRGGETQY
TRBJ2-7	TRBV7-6	ASSHFLGEQY
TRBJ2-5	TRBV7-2	ASSLVSSGGPKQETQY
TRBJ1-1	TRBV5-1	ASSWAADNTEAF
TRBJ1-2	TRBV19	ASRNGGTVYGYT
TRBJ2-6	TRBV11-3	ASSQTPSSSGANVLT
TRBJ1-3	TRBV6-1	ASSDGQGADTIY
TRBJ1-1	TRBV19	ASSITGGPTEAF
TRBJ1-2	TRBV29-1	SVDPGSYGYT
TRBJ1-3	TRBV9	ASSVANKGQGHTIY
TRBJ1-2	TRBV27	ASSPLQGQNYGYT
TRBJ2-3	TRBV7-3	ASSFRLAGASTDTQY
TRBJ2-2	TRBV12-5	ASGPYTRNTGELF
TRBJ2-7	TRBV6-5	ASIPGQGENEQY